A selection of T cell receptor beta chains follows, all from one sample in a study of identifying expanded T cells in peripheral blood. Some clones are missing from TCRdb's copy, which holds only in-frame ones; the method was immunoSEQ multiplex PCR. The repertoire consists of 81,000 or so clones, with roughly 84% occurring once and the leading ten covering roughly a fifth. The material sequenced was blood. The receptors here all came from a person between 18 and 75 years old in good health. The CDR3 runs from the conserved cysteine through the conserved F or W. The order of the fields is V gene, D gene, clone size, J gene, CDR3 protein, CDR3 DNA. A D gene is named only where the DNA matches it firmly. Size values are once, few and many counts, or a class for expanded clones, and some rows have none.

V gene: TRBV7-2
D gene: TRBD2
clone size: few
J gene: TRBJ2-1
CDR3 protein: CASSLAAASGYNEQFF
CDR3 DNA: TGTGCCAGCAGCTTAGCGGCGGCTAGCGGATACAATGAGCAGTTCTTC

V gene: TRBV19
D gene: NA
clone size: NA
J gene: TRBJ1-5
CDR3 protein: CASKGGRGNQPQHF
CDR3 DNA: TGTGCCAGTAAGGGGGGTCGCGGCAATCAGCCCCAGCATTTT

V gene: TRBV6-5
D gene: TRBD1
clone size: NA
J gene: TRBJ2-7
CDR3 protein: CASRQGHEQYF
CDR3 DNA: TGTGCCAGTCGACAGGGGCACGAGCAGTACTTC

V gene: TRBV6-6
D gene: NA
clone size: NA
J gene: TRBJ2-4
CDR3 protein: CASSEVNIQYF
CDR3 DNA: TGTGCCAGCAGCGAGGTAAACATTCAGTACTTC

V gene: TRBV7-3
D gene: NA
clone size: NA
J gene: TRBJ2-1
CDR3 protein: CASSLTMGSSYNEQFF
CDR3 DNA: TGTGCCAGCAGCTTAACGATGGGTAGCTCCTACAATGAGCAGTTCTTC

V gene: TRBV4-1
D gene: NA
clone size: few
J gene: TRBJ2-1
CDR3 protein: CASSQIIVGARGFF
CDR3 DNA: TGCGCCAGCAGCCAAATAATAGTGGGGGCTAGGGGGTTCTTC

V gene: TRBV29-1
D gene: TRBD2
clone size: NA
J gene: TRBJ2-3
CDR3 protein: CSVRGTSGSRTDTQYF
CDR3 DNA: TGCAGCGTTAGGGGGACTAGCGGATCCCGCACAGATACGCAGTATTTT

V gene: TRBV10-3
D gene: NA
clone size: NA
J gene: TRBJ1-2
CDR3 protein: CAISESLNYGYTF
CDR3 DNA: TGTGCCATCAGTGAATCACTTAACTATGGCTACACCTTC

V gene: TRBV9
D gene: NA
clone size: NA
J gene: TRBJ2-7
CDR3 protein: CASSVRSVLVYF
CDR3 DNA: TGTGCCAGCAGCGTGAGGTCGGTTTTGGTGTACTTC

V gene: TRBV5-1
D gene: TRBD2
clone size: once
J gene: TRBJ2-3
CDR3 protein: CASSPGLAGGPFADTQYF
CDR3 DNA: TGCGCCAGCAGCCCGGGACTAGCGGGAGGCCCCTTCGCAGATACGCAGTATTTT

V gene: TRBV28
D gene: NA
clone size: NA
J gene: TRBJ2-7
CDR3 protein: CASIQMGARRGEQYF
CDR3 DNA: TGTGCCAGCATTCAAATGGGGGCGCGAAGAGGCGAGCAGTACTTC

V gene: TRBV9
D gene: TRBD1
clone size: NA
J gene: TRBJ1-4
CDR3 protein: CASSAKTGGSEKLFF
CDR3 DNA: TGTGCCAGCAGCGCCAAGACAGGGGGAAGTGAAAAACTGTTTTTT

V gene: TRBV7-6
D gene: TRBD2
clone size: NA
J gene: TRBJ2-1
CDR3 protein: CASSLGTSGTISNNEQFF
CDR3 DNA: TGTGCCAGCAGCTTAGGGACTAGCGGGACAATAAGTAACAATGAGCAGTTCTTC

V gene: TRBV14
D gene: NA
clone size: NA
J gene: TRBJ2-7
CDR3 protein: CASSQFSPSYEQYF
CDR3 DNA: TGTGCCAGCAGCCAATTCAGCCCATCCTACGAGCAGTACTTC

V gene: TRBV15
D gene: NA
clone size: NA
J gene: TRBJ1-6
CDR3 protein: CATSRDTGTSPLHF
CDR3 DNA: TGTGCCACCAGCAGAGATACAGGGACTTCACCCCTCCACTTT

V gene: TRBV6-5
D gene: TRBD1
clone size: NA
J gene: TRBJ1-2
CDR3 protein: CASRNRGNGYTF
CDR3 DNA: TGTGCCAGCAGGAACAGGGGGAATGGCTACACCTTC

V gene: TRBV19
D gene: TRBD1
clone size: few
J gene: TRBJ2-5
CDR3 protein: CASSFKPGQGRTQYF
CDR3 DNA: TGTGCCAGTAGCTTCAAACCGGGACAGGGACGGACCCAGTACTTC

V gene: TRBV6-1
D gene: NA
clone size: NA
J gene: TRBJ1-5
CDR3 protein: CASADGRYSNQPQHF
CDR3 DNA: TGTGCCAGCGCGGACGGACGGTATAGCAATCAGCCCCAGCATTTT

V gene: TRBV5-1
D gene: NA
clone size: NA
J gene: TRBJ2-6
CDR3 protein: CASSLAGSSGANVLTF
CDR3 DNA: TGCGCCAGCAGCTTGGCCGGCAGTTCTGGGGCCAACGTCCTGACTTTC

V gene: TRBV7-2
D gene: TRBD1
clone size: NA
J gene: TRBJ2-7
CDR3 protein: CASSLVVGTAYEQYF
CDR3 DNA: TGTGCCAGCAGCTTAGTAGTAGGGACAGCCTACGAGCAGTACTTC

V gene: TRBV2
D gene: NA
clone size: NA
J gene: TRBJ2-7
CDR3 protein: CASTRASYEQYF
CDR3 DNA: TGTGCCAGCACCCGGGCCTCCTACGAACAGTACTTC

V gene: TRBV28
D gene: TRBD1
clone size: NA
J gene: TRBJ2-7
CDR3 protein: CASSRGDRSSYEQYF
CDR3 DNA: TGTGCCAGCAGTCGCGGGGACAGGAGCTCCTACGAGCAGTACTTC